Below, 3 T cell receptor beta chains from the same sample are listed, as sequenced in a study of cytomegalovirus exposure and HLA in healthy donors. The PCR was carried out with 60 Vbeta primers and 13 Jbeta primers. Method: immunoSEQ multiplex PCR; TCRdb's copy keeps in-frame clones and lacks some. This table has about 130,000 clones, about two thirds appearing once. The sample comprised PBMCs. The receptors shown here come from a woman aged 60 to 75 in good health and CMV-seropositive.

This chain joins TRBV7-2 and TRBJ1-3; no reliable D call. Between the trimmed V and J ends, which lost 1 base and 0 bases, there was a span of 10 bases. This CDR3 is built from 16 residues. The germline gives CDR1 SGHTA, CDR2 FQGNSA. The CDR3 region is CASSLERHSSGNTIYF. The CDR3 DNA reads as TGTGCCAGCAGCTTAGAACGGCACAGCTCTGGAAACACCATATATTTT.

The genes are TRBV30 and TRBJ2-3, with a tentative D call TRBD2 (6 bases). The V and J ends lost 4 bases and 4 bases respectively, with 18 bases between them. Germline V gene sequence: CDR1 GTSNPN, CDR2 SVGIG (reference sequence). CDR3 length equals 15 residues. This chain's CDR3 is CAWNRKTSRSDTQYF. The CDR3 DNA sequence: TGTGCCTGGAACAGAAAGACTAGTCGGTCAGATACGCAGTATTTT.

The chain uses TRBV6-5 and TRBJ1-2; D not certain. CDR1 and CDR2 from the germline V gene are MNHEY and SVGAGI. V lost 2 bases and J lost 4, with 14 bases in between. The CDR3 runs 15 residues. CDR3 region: CASSYPSGSGYGYTF. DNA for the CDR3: TGTGCCAGCAGTTACCCTAGCGGGTCGGGCTATGGCTACACCTTC.